What follows describes a single TCR beta chain. Its binding antigen is unknown. Per-base quality was not reported, and no clone a single base away is much larger than it. Its CDR3 holds 15 amino acids, cysteine through phenylalanine. This entry keeps only the CDR3 DNA: 45 bases, framed from base 1. Trimming takes 2 bases off V and 3 bases off J; junction bases not matched to a gene: 5. From the germline V gene (reference sequence), CDR1 is LGHDT and CDR2 is YNNKEL. The sample is drawn from a study of T cells after yellow fever vaccination (dated by TCRdb to the late 2010s). Broadly, across the study: The SMART-Seq v4 Ultra Low Input RNA kit was used to prepare libraries from fractions with low cell numbers. To follow T-cell clones before and after both primary and booster YFV17D yellow fever vaccination, bulk TCR alpha and beta repertoires underwent longitudinal sequencing. Two healthy male donors, one aged 18 to 29 and one aged 30 to 40 years, made up the cohort. Blood was drawn at multiple timepoints before and after primary and secondary immunization, with bulk PBMC replicates and cell subsets isolated.

Sequencing was carried out with an Illumina NovaSeq 6000. TCR cDNA was made using 5'RACE template switching, a step that added a universal primer site and unique molecular identifiers. Priming for cDNA synthesis came from both the TCR alpha and TCR beta constant segments. Two PCR steps were used to amplify libraries, with sample barcodes and sequencing adapters being added in the second step. Sequencing of the libraries was done on either Illumina HiSeq 2500 (2x100 bp) or NovaSeq (2x150 bp). On the study's bioinformatics: Reads were demultiplexed and collapsed into UMI consensus sequences with MIGEC, and V(D)J alignment was performed with MiXCR. Vaccine-responding clonotypes were identified with edgeR using replicate PBMC samples, with FDR below 0.01 and a log2 fold change above 5 up to day 15 being required. Each bulk clonotype was labeled CD4 or CD8 based on which sequenced repertoire, CD4 or CD8, contained the clonotype at higher abundance. TCRdb redid the processing of the public reads, applying fastp at Q25 and MiXCR, and retained in-frame beta chains. Merged by CDR3 protein, the rows form single entries marked with the most common genes and DNA. Here the V and J calls rest on TCRdb's processing, not on the authors' analysis. The sample table holds some 300,000 distinct CDR3 sequences, of which under 9% were seen once. The ten largest clones take up about 3.7% of the sample.

Study-level results and caveats: Compared with the primary T-cell response, the secondary T-cell response was faster but weaker, reaching its peak on day 5 rather than on day 15. Only two donors were included in the study, so the extent to which the findings can be generalized is limited. A small fraction of clonotypes appeared in both the CD4 and CD8 compartments, likely as a result of convergent recombination. After the booster, most of the clones that had expanded following primary vaccination were detected again (roughly 96% of CD4 and around 88% of CD8), which suggests that memory was broadly maintained. Because abundant contaminating clonotypes from the bulk population could be contained in FACS-sorted repertoires, computational filtering was required.

The sample's treatment or condition, from its label and the paper: live attenuated yellow fever vaccine strain. A standard Ficoll-Paque protocol was used to isolate PBMCs from peripheral blood. CD4 and CD8 T-cell fractions were isolated with Dynabeads CD4 and CD8 positive selection kits. TriZol was used to extract RNA from bulk PBMCs, CD4 and CD8 fractions, and dextramer-positive and dextramer-negative fractions. The receptor was derived from a man younger than 35 who received the YFV17D yellow fever vaccine. Recombination joined TRBV3-1 with TRBJ2-5, with 8 central nucleotides matching TRBD2. The sequences come from CD4+ T cells sorted from PBMCs, collected 5 days after the yellow fever booster vaccination. The CDR3 is CASSQWRGDEETQYF. DNA sequence: TGTGCCAGCAGCCAATGGCGGGGGGACGAAGAGACCCAGTACTTC.